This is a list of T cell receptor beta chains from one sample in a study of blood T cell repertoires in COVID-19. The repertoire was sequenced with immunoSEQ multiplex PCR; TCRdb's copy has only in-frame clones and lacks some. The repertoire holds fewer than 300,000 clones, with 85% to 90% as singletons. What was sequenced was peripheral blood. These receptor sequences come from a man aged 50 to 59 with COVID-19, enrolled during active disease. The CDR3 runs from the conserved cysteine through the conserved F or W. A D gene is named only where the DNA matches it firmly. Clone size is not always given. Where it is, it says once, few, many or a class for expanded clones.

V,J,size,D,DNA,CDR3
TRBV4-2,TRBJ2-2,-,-,TGTGCCAGCAGCCAAGATACACAGGCGAACACCGGGGAGCTGTTTTTT,CASSQDTQANTGELFF
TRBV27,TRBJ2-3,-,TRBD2,TGTGCCAGCAGCCGACTAGCGGGGGCCCTCACAGATACGCAGTATTTT,CASSRLAGALTDTQYF
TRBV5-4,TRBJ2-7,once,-,TGTGCCAGCAGCCCCAACCCAGGACAACCCTACGAGCAGTACTTC,CASSPNPGQPYEQYF
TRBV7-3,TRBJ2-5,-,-,TGTGCCAGCAGCTTGGGCCCGTCCCGAGAGACCCAGTACTTC,CASSLGPSRETQYF
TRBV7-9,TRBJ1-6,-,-,TGTGCCAGCAGCTTAGAGGTGGGGCAGTCCTATAATTCACCCCTCCACTTT,CASSLEVGQSYNSPLHF
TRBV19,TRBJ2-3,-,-,TGTGCCAGTAGGTTAACAGCTTACACAGATACGCAGTATTTT,CASRLTAYTDTQYF
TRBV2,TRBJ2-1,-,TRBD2,TGTGCCAGCAGTGGTGCGGGGGGCTACAATGAGCAGTTCTTC,CASSGAGGYNEQFF
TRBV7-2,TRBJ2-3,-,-,TGTGCCAGCAGCCAACCCTGGACAGATCTGGATACGCAGTATTTT,CASSQPWTDLDTQYF
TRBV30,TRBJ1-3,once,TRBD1,TGTGCCTGGACCAAGGACAGGGCAATCTCTGGAAACACCATATATTTT,CAWTKDRAISGNTIYF
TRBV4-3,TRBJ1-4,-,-,TGCGCCAGCAGCCAGGGGGGACGGGGTAATGAAAACCTGTTTTTT,CASSQGGRGNENLFF
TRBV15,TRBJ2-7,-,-,TGTGCCACCAGCAGAGATATGCGCGAGCAGTACTTC,CATSRDMREQYF
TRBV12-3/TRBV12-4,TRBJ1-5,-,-,TGTGCCAGCGTTACAGGGCTCAATCAGCCCCAGCATTTT,CASVTGLNQPQHF
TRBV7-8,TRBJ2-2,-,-,TGTGCCAGCAGCGAAGGGGGGAACACCGGGGAGCTGTTTTTT,CASSEGGNTGELFF
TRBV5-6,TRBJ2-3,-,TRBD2,TGTGCCAGCAGAGGGGCGGGAGGGCCCCCAGATACGCAGTATTTT,CASRGAGGPPDTQYF
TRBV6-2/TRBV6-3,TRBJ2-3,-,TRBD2,TGTGCCAGCAGTTACTCGGTCAGCGGGGGGGTGCCGAGGACAGATACGCAGTATTTT,CASSYSVSGGVPRTDTQYF
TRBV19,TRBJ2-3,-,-,TGTGCCAGTAGTACACGACAGCGCGGCACAGATACGCAGTATTTT,CASSTRQRGTDTQYF
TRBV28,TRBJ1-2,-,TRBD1,TGTGCCAGCAGGAACCTACAGGGGAGCTATGGCTACACCTTC,CASRNLQGSYGYTF
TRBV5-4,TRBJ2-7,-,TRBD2,TGTGCCAGCAGCACTCGACGAGGTAGCGGGGTCGAGACTTACTACGAGCAGTACTTC,CASSTRRGSGVETYYEQYF
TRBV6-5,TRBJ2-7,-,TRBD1,TGTGCCAGCAGTTATTCGGACAGGGCCGGGCTCTACGAGCAGTACTTC,CASSYSDRAGLYEQYF
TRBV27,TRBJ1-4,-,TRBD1,TGTGCCAGCAGCCTACTCACAGGGGGCGATGAAAAACTGTTTTTT,CASSLLTGGDEKLFF
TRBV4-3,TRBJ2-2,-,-,TGCGCCAGCAGCCGTAGGGGGGGGTCTACCGGGGAGCTGTTTTTT,CASSRRGGSTGELFF
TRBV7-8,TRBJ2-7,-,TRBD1,TGTGCCAGCAGCTCACCTGGACATCCGGGACAGGGTATTTACGAGCAGTACTTC,CASSSPGHPGQGIYEQYF
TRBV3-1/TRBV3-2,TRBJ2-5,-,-,TGTGCCAGCAGCCAAGATTGGCAGCAAGAGACCCAGTACTTC,CASSQDWQQETQYF
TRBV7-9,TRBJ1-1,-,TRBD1,TGTGCCAGCAGCTTCCAGGGGGCCCTGACTGAAGCTTTCTTT,CASSFQGALTEAFF